The entry that follows covers one TCR beta chain sequence. As yet, its antigen is unknown. In germline, CDR1 is DFQATT, CDR2 SNEGSKA (reference sequence). The CDR3 sequence is 16 residues long. The V and J ends lost 0 bases and 8 bases respectively, with 22 bases between them. It was with previously described methods and listed TCR primers that bulk TCR libraries were made. TCRdb recomputed calls from the PCR reads with MiXCR, one row per CDR3 protein. The data hold under 600,000 distinct CDR3 sequences, with around a fifth observed a single time. This entry belongs to a study of molecular identifiers for immune sequencing clone quantification. Study outcomes and limitations: Spike-in Jurkat TCR RNA from a single cell reportedly registered among about a million naive cells.

The TCR comes from a human donor in good health. Some libraries in this study had Jurkat cell RNA spiked in. Material for sequencing was naive CD8+ T cells from blood, with Jurkat cell RNA spiked in. The sample's subset: FACS-sorted CD8+CD4-CCR7+CD45RA+ naive T cells. The rearrangement links TRBV20-1 to TRBJ1-1, with D perhaps TRBD1 (5 bases). CDR3 region: CSARDPSGPSNFEAFF. As DNA, the CDR3 is TGCAGTGCTAGAGATCCTTCGGGACCCTCCAATTTCGAAGCTTTCTTT.